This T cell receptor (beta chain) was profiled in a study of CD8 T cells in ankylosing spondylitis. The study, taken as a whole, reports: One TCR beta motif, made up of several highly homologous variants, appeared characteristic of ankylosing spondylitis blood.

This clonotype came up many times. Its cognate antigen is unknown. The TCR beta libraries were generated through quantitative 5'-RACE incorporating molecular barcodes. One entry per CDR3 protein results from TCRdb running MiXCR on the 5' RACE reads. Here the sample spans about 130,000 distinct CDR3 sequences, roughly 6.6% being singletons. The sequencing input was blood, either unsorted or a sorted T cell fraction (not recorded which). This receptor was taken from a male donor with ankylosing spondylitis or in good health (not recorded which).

The CDR3 bases are TGTGCCAGCAGCGAGTTCACAGGAATTTCCTACAATGAGCAGTTCTTC. Residues: CASSEFTGISYNEQFF. The gene calls are TRBV7-2 and TRBJ2-1, with D maybe TRBD1 (5 bases). The CDR3 extends over 16 amino acids. Trimming shortened V by 5 bases and J by 1 base, and 15 bases separated the two germline ends. CDR1 is SGHTA, CDR2 FQGNSA, per germline.